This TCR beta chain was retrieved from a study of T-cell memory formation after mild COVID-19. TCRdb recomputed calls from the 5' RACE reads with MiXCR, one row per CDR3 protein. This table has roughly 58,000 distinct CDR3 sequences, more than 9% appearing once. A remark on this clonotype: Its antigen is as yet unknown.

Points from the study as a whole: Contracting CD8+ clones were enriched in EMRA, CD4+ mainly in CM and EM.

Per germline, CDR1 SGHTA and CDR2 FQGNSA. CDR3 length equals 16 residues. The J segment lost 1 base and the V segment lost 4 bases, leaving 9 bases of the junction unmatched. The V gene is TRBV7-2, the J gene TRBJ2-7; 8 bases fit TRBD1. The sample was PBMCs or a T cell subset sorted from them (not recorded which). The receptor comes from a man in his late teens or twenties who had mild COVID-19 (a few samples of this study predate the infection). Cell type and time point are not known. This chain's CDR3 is CASSSPDREFSYEQYF. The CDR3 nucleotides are TGTGCCAGCAGCTCCCCGGACAGGGAATTTTCCTACGAGCAGTACTTC.